This T cell receptor delta chain was obtained from a study of γδ T cells in repeated Plasmodium falciparum infection. The overall study: Malian children with intense seasonal malaria exposure were compared with matched Australian children.

V lost 5 bases and J lost 3; bases outside the gene matches: 30. This CDR3 is 22 amino acids long. Germline values: CDR1 TSWWSYY, CDR2 QGS. Vgamma9/Vdelta2+ and Vdelta2-negative gammadelta T cells were flow-sorted from PBMC for bulk sequencing. Study-wide findings and caveats: Malian donors came from one small rural village, predominantly one ethnic group.

TCRdb re-processed the multiplex PCR reads using CATT. The repertoire consists of more than 45,000 delta-chain clones, with around 1.7% occurring once and the leading ten covering over 12%. This clone has more than one count but fewer than ten. The antigen remains unidentified. The protein that TCRdb holds for this DNA derives from a much larger clone and differs from the translated DNA at residue 14, which likely indicates a read error; the protein shown here is translated from the DNA. The sequence was collected from a pool of human donors (malaria-infected and uninfected, not separated). The chain combines TRDV1 with TRDJ1, with 7 bases fitting TRDD2. Sequencing was done on a sample of gamma-delta T cells from blood. The CDR3 sequence is CALGSLIPSSLNWRSPPDKLIF. Written as DNA, the CDR3 is TGTGCTCTTGGGTCTCTGATTCCTTCCTCCCTAAACTGGAGGTCTCCTCCCGATAAACTCATCTTT.